This T cell receptor (beta chain) was recorded in a study of beta chain features in type 1 diabetes. Study context: On cell yields, gender and age, patients and healthy donors were similar.

This CDR3 region has 15 residues. The V gene's germline CDR1 is SGHTA and CDR2 FQGNSA. Trimming removed 1 base from V and 2 bases from J, with 11 bases in between. In its sample, this clone was seen many times. Its matching antigen is unknown. Study conclusions and caveats: Lower insertion and higher deletion counts appeared at VDJ junctions in type 1 diabetes patients.

Markers CD45RO/CCR7/CD25/CD127/CD95/CD27 served to sort CD4+ naive, central memory, regulatory and stem cell-like memory cells. The isolated RNA, all of it, was reverse transcribed, so expressed TCRB transcripts were what got sequenced. Method: immunoSEQ multiplex PCR; TCRdb's copy keeps in-frame clones and lacks some. Of around 170,000 clones listed, about 9.1% are singletons. The receptor's source is a woman aged 18-30 years in good health. Sequencing used central memory CD4+ T cells from blood. The V gene is TRBV7-2, the J gene TRBJ2-5, with a possible D match to TRBD1 (6 bases). CDR3 sequence: CASSLVATGQETQYF. CDR3 coding DNA: TGTGCCAGCAGCTTAGTTGCGACAGGACAAGAGACCCAGTACTTC.